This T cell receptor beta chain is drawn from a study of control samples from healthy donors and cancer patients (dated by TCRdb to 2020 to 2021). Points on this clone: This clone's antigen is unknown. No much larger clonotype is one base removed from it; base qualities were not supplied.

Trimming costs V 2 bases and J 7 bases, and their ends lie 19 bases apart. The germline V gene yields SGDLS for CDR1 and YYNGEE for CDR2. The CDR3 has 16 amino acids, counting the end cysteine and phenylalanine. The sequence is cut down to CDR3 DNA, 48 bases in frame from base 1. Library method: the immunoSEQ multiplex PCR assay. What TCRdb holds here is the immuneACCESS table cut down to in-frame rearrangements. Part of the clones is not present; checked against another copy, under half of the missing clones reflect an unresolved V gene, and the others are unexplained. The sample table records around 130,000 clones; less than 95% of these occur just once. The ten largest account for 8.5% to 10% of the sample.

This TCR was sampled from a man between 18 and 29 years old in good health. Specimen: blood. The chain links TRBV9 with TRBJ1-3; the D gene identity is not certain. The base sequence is TGTGCCAGCAGCGTCTCGGAGGCAGTTTCAGGCAACACCATATATTTT. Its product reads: CASSVSEAVSGNTIYF. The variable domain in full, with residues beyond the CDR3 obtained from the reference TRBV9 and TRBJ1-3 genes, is DSGVTQTPKHLITATGQRVTLRCSPRSGDLSVYWYQQSLDQGLQFLIQYYNGEERAKGNILERFSAQQFPDLHSELNLSSLELGDSALYFCASSVSEAVSGNTIYFGEGSWLTVV.